This is a list of T cell receptor beta chains from one sample in a study of shared clonotypes between healthy human individuals. Clones were sequenced by immunoSEQ multiplex PCR, and TCRdb holds only the in-frame ones, with some missing. Among roughly 2,000,000 clones listed, around 95% were seen once. Sequenced: naive CD8+ T cells from PBMCs. The receptors derive from a young man in good health. Some clones in this sample may be carry-over from other donors' samples. Both conserved end residues are part of each CDR3. Fields, in order: clone size, D gene, J gene, V gene, CDR3 protein, CDR3 DNA. D genes are given only for firm matches. Clone sizes are given selectively: once, few, many, or a class where the clone is expanded.

>-|-|TRBJ2-2|TRBV5-6
CASSPQGYTGELFF
TGTGCCAGCAGTCCCCAGGGGTACACCGGGGAGCTGTTTTTT
>-|-|TRBJ2-1|TRBV4-1
CASSQDSAGRNNEQFF
TGCGCCAGCAGCCAAGACTCGGCGGGACGGAACAATGAGCAGTTCTTC
>-|-|TRBJ2-2|TRBV9
CASTGLQLPGELFF
TGTGCCAGCACCGGGTTACAATTACCCGGGGAGCTGTTTTTT
>-|-|TRBJ2-4|TRBV7-9
CASSPPRHRLENIQYF
TGTGCCAGCAGCCCCCCGAGACACCGGTTAGAAAACATTCAGTACTTC
>-|TRBD1|TRBJ1-2|TRBV29-1
CSATGGGIYGYTF
TGCAGCGCGACAGGGGGCGGAATCTATGGCTACACCTTC
>-|-|TRBJ2-3|TRBV7-9
CASSRSFDRGATDTQYF
TGTGCCAGCAGCCGCTCCTTCGATAGGGGCGCGACAGATACGCAGTATTTT
>-|-|TRBJ2-7|TRBV7-9
CASSLDPTEQYF
TGTGCCAGCAGCTTAGATCCAACCGAGCAGTACTTC
>-|TRBD1|TRBJ2-6|TRBV4-3
CASSHRDRISGANVLTF
TGCGCCAGCAGCCACCGGGACAGGATCTCTGGGGCCAACGTCCTGACTTTC
>-|TRBD1|TRBJ1-2|TRBV29-1
CSVWTGSNYGYTF
TGCAGCGTTTGGACAGGGAGTAACTATGGCTACACCTTC
>-|-|TRBJ2-7|TRBV19
CASSIDSTYEQYF
TGTGCCAGTAGTATTGACAGCACCTACGAGCAGTACTTC
>-|-|TRBJ1-1|TRBV27
CASSHDSTNTEAFF
TGTGCCAGCAGCCACGACAGCACCAACACTGAAGCTTTCTTT
>-|-|TRBJ2-7|TRBV11-2
CASSFGTDYEQYF
TGTGCCAGCAGCTTCGGCACAGACTACGAGCAGTACTTC
>-|TRBD1|TRBJ2-4|TRBV15
CATSGRDRGYIQYF
TGTGCCACCAGCGGGCGGGACAGGGGTTACATTCAGTACTTC
>-|-|TRBJ1-1|TRBV7-8
CASSSSSIVRGTEAFF
TGTGCCAGCAGCTCCTCATCGATAGTTCGGGGCACTGAAGCTTTCTTT
>-|-|TRBJ1-1|TRBV6-6
CASSYSGHSNTEAFF
TGTGCCAGCAGTTACTCAGGACACTCGAACACTGAAGCTTTCTTT
>-|-|TRBJ2-2|TRBV9
CASSVSTSFTGELFF
TGTGCCAGCAGCGTCTCGACTAGTTTTACCGGGGAGCTGTTTTTT
>-|-|TRBJ2-5|TRBV10-1
CASSKTAAFRETQYF
TGCGCCAGCAGTAAAACCGCCGCATTCCGGGAGACCCAGTACTTC
>-|-|TRBJ2-2|TRBV27
CASKVGTSANTGELFF
TGTGCCAGCAAGGTTGGAACGTCCGCGAACACCGGGGAGCTGTTTTTT
>-|-|TRBJ2-2|TRBV9
CASSVLGGELFF
TGTGCCAGCAGCGTACTCGGCGGGGAGCTGTTTTTT
>-|TRBD1|TRBJ1-6|TRBV19
CASSPRQGAYSPLHF
TGTGCCAGTAGTCCTCGACAGGGGGCATATTCACCCCTCCACTTT
>-|-|TRBJ2-7|TRBV11-2
CASSLQPTSSSSYEQYF
TGTGCCAGCAGCCTACAACCGACATCCTCCAGCTCCTACGAGCAGTACTTC
>-|-|TRBJ2-1|TRBV7-9
CASSPGSFGGYNEQFF
TGTGCCAGCAGCCCTGGGAGTTTTGGGGGGTACAATGAGCAGTTCTTC
>-|-|TRBJ2-1|TRBV5-8
CASSSLSSYNEQFF
TGTGCCAGCAGCTCCCTTAGCTCCTACAATGAGCAGTTCTTC
>-|-|TRBJ2-7|TRBV5-1
CASSLHRDYEQYF
TGCGCCAGCAGCTTACACAGGGACTACGAGCAGTACTTC
>-|-|TRBJ2-7|TRBV7-9
CASSASYEQYF
TGTGCCAGCAGCGCGTCCTACGAGCAGTACTTC
>once|-|TRBJ1-3|TRBV28
CASSLHASSGNTIYF
TGTGCCAGCAGCCTACACGCTAGCTCTGGAAACACCATATATTTT
>few|-|TRBJ1-1|TRBV19
CALRRDPRKLAFF
TGTGCCCTAAGAAGGGATCCCAGGAAATTGGCTTTCTTT
>once|-|TRBJ1-4|TRBV2
CASSGGLKLFF
TGTGCCAGCAGTGGCGGACTGAAACTGTTTTTT
>-|TRBD2|TRBJ2-7|TRBV27
CASSSGTSGRGEQYF
TGTGCCAGCAGCTCCGGGACTAGCGGGAGAGGCGAGCAGTACTTC
>-|-|TRBJ2-7|TRBV15
CATSSGEIYEQYF
TGTGCCACCAGCAGTGGGGAAATCTACGAGCAGTACTTC
>-|-|TRBJ1-5|TRBV19
CASSLTGFYQPQHF
TGTGCCAGTAGTCTCACAGGATTTTATCAGCCCCAGCATTTT
>-|-|TRBJ2-1|TRBV27
CASSLSGMSSYNEQFF
TGTGCCAGCAGTTTATCAGGGATGAGCTCCTACAATGAGCAGTTCTTC
>-|-|TRBJ2-1|TRBV27
CASSLLRGSYNEQFF
TGTGCCAGCAGTTTACTCCGTGGGAGCTACAATGAGCAGTTCTTC
>-|-|TRBJ2-2|TRBV6-5
CASSYVSVTTGELFF
TGTGCCAGCAGTTACGTTAGCGTTACCACCGGGGAGCTGTTTTTT
>once|-|TRBJ2-7|TRBV27
CASSWGRGPTHEQYF
TGTGCCAGCAGTTGGGGACGGGGCCCCACCCACGAGCAGTACTTC
>-|-|TRBJ2-1|TRBV29-1
CSVEKGISYNEQFF
TGCAGCGTTGAAAAGGGTATTTCCTACAATGAGCAGTTCTTC
>once|-|TRBJ2-5|TRBV4-1
CASSPFPGRASVETQYF
TGCGCCAGCAGCCCTTTTCCGGGGCGGGCTTCGGTAGAGACCCAGTACTTC